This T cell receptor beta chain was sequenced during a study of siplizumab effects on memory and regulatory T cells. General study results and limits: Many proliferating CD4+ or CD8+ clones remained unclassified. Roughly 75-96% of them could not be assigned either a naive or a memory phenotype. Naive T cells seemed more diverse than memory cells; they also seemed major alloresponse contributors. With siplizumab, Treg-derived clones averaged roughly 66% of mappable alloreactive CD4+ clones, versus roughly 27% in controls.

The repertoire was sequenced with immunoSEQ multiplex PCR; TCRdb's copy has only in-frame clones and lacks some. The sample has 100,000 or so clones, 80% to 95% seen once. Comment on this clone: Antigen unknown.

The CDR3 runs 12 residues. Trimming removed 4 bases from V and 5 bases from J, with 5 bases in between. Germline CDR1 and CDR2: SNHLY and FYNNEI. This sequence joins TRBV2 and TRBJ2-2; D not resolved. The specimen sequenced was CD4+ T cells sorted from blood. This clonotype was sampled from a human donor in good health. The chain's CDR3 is CASSGWTGELFF. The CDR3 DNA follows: TGTGCCAGCAGTGGTTGGACCGGGGAGCTGTTTTTT.